These T cell receptor beta chains were read from a single sample in a study of control samples from healthy donors and cancer patients. TCRdb's copy holds only in-frame clones and misses some; the assay was immunoSEQ multiplex PCR. In the table there are approximately 150,000 clones, 80% to 95% of which are singletons. The sequencing input was blood. Every receptor here comes from a middle-aged woman in good health. Each CDR3 is given with its conserved first and last residue. Each record gives: V gene, J gene, D gene, clone size, CDR3 protein, CDR3 DNA. A D gene is named only where the DNA matches it firmly. Clone size is shown for a subset of rows, as once, few, many or a class of expanded clone.

>TRBV5-4|TRBJ1-1|.|.
CASSLIFGGNTEAFF
TGTGCCAGCAGCTTGATATTCGGGGGGAACACTGAAGCTTTCTTT
>TRBV7-2|TRBJ2-7|TRBD1|.
CASSLAGQGAMYEQYF
TGTGCCAGCAGCTTAGCCGGACAGGGGGCGATGTACGAGCAGTACTTC
>TRBV4-1|TRBJ1-1|.|.
CASSPKRGANTEAFF
TGCGCCAGCAGCCCAAAAAGGGGGGCGAACACTGAAGCTTTCTTT
>TRBV6-5|TRBJ1-5|.|once
CASTPGPSKGSQHF
TGTGCCAGCACCCCGGGGCCCAGCAAAGGGTCCCAGCATTTT
>TRBV19|TRBJ1-2|.|.
CASSTSGRAYGYTF
TGTGCCAGTAGTACTTCAGGGAGGGCCTATGGCTACACCTTC
>TRBV27|TRBJ1-1|.|.
CASSLYRNTEAFF
TGTGCCAGCAGTTTATACAGGAACACTGAAGCTTTCTTT
>TRBV6-5|TRBJ1-2|.|.
CASSYGTASSYGYTF
TGTGCCAGCAGTTACGGGACGGCTTCCTCATATGGCTACACCTTC
>TRBV9|TRBJ2-7|.|.
CASSVGGNEQYF
TGTGCCAGCAGCGTAGGGGGCAACGAGCAGTACTTC
>TRBV27|TRBJ2-7|.|once
CATGRTTSTSYEQYF
TGTGCCACCGGTCGGACAACTAGCACCTCCTACGAGCAGTACTTC
>TRBV11-2|TRBJ2-1|TRBD2|.
CASSLRRGDHLEQFF
TGTGCCAGCAGCTTACGACGGGGGGACCATCTGGAGCAGTTCTTC
>TRBV28|TRBJ1-2|TRBD1|.
CASRRLTGVNYGYTF
TGTGCCAGCAGAAGGCTGACAGGGGTTAACTATGGCTACACCTTC
>TRBV6-5|TRBJ1-4|.|.
CASSYTTDPEEKLFF
TGTGCCAGCAGTTACACCACAGACCCTGAGGAAAAACTGTTTTTT
>TRBV10-1|TRBJ1-1|.|.
CASSGGRNTEAFF
TGCGCCAGCAGTGGAGGTAGGAACACTGAAGCTTTCTTT
>TRBV10-1|TRBJ2-4|.|.
CASSSQGGNIQYF
TGCGCCAGCAGTTCACAGGGAGGGAACATTCAGTACTTC
>TRBV18|TRBJ2-3|.|.
CASSLASTDTQYF
TGTGCCAGCTCCCTCGCTAGCACAGATACGCAGTATTTT
>TRBV7-9|TRBJ2-1|TRBD1|.
CASSPQGGQAYNEQFF
TGTGCCAGCAGCCCCCAAGGGGGCCAAGCCTACAATGAGCAGTTCTTC
>TRBV5-1|TRBJ2-5|TRBD2|once
CASRRGGRETQYF
TGCGCCAGTCGCCGGGGGGGTCGAGAGACCCAGTACTTC
>TRBV13|TRBJ2-5|.|.
CASSPSPIQETQYF
TGTGCCAGCAGCCCCAGTCCCATCCAAGAGACCCAGTACTTC
>TRBV4-1|TRBJ1-6|.|.
CASSPWGREENSPLHF
TGCGCCAGCAGCCCTTGGGGCAGGGAAGAAAATTCACCCCTCCACTTT
>TRBV2|TRBJ2-7|.|.
CASSGGRGAYEQYF
TGTGCCAGCAGTGGTGGCAGGGGAGCCTACGAGCAGTACTTC
>TRBV12-3/TRBV12-4|TRBJ2-5|.|.
CASTFAGETQYF
TGTGCCAGCACCTTTGCTGGAGAGACCCAGTACTTC
>TRBV18|TRBJ2-7|TRBD1|.
CASSPGTDYEQYF
TGTGCCAGCTCACCCGGGACAGACTACGAGCAGTACTTC
>TRBV28|TRBJ1-2|TRBD1|.
CASSFLTDRVHGYTF
TGTGCCAGCAGTTTCCTCACCGACAGGGTCCATGGCTACACCTTC
>TRBV4-1|TRBJ2-3|.|once
CASSQGRQGWDTQYF
TGCGCCAGCAGCCAAGGGCGGCAGGGATGGGATACGCAGTATTTT
>TRBV5-1|TRBJ2-5|.|.
CASSLSYQETQYF
TGCGCCAGCAGCTTGTCATACCAAGAGACCCAGTACTTC
>TRBV18|TRBJ1-3|.|.
CASSPTVGSGNTIYF
TGTGCCAGCTCACCCACGGTGGGCTCAGGAAACACCATATATTTT
>TRBV11-1|TRBJ2-3|.|.
CASSQGNTQYF
TGTGCCAGCAGTCAAGGGAATACGCAGTATTTT
>TRBV27|TRBJ2-1|TRBD2|.
CASSYLAGGGDEQFF
TGTGCCAGCAGTTACCTAGCGGGGGGGGGAGATGAGCAGTTCTTC
>TRBV5-1|TRBJ2-7|TRBD2|.
CASSWKAGLAGPSSYEQYF
TGCGCCAGCAGCTGGAAAGCGGGACTAGCGGGCCCCAGCTCCTACGAGCAGTACTTC
>TRBV5-1|TRBJ2-1|.|.
CASSLEDTEQFF
TGCGCCAGCAGCTTGGAGGACACGGAGCAGTTCTTC
>TRBV7-9|TRBJ1-2|.|.
CASSPTGGGYTF
TGTGCCAGCAGCCCCACCGGGGGTGGCTACACCTTC
>TRBV6-6|TRBJ1-2|TRBD1|.
CASRDRGYGYTF
TGTGCCAGCAGAGACAGGGGGTATGGCTACACCTTC
>TRBV7-2|TRBJ1-1|TRBD1|.
CASSPRQGADTEAFF
TGTGCCAGCAGCCCGCGACAGGGGGCTGACACTGAAGCTTTCTTT
>TRBV21-1|TRBJ1-5|.|.
CASSGQGSQPQHF
TGTGCCAGCAGCGGCCAGGGGAGTCAGCCCCAGCATTTT
>TRBV19|TRBJ1-5|.|.
CASSTLYGGSNQPQHF
TGTGCCAGTAGTACACTCTACGGGGGTAGCAATCAGCCCCAGCATTTT
>TRBV2|TRBJ2-1|.|.
CASRGTSAEFF
TGTGCCAGCAGAGGGACGTCCGCGGAGTTCTTC
>TRBV6-6|TRBJ1-1|.|.
CASLEAGSTEAFF
TGTGCCAGCCTCGAGGCAGGGAGCACTGAAGCTTTCTTT
>TRBV10-1|TRBJ2-3|.|.
CASSDRQTAPLDTQYF
TGCGCCAGCAGTGACAGACAGACCGCTCCATTGGATACGCAGTATTTT
>TRBV5-6|TRBJ2-2|.|.
CASRWSMTGELFF
TGTGCCAGCCGGTGGTCGATGACCGGGGAGCTGTTTTTT
>TRBV7-9|TRBJ2-5|.|.
CASSPRLQQETQYF
TGTGCCAGCAGCCCCCGGCTCCAACAAGAGACCCAGTACTTC
>TRBV5-1|TRBJ2-2|.|.
CASSKGGGEAGELFF
TGCGCCAGCAGCAAAGGAGGAGGTGAGGCCGGGGAGCTGTTTTTT
>TRBV2|TRBJ2-5|.|.
CASSEWALAGQETQYF
TGTGCCAGCAGTGAATGGGCCCTAGCAGGACAAGAGACCCAGTACTTC
>TRBV11-3|TRBJ2-5|.|.
CASSSEGETQYF
TGTGCCAGCAGCTCGGAGGGGGAGACCCAGTACTTC
>TRBV3-1/TRBV3-2|TRBJ1-1|TRBD1|few
CASSQQGAGAFF
TGTGCCAGCAGCCAGCAGGGGGCTGGAGCTTTCTTT
>TRBV29-1|TRBJ1-3|TRBD1|.
CSVDSSLPGQVRSGNTIYF
TGCAGCGTCGATAGTTCTTTACCGGGACAGGTTCGCTCTGGAAACACCATATATTTT
>TRBV5-4|TRBJ1-2|TRBD1|.
CASSRDSKSYGYTF
TGTGCCAGCAGCCGGGACAGCAAATCATATGGCTACACCTTC
>TRBV12-3/TRBV12-4|TRBJ1-4|.|.
CASSLSGTEKLFF
TGTGCCAGCAGTTTATCAGGAACTGAAAAACTGTTTTTT
>TRBV10-3|TRBJ1-5|.|.
CAISESRGDQPQHF
TGTGCCATCAGTGAGTCCCGGGGTGATCAGCCCCAGCATTTT
>TRBV6-5|TRBJ1-1|TRBD1|once
CASSTGATEAFF
TGTGCCAGCAGTACAGGGGCCACTGAAGCTTTCTTT
>TRBV5-5|TRBJ1-1|.|.
CASSLEAYSNTEAFF
TGTGCCAGCAGCTTGGAGGCATATAGTAACACTGAAGCTTTCTTT
>TRBV11-2|TRBJ2-7|.|.
CASSSLRDPYEQYF
TGTGCCAGCAGCTCGCTCAGAGACCCCTACGAGCAGTACTTC
>TRBV6-5|TRBJ1-1|.|few
CASSTSRRMNTEAFF
TGTGCCAGCAGCACTAGCCGACGAATGAACACTGAAGCTTTCTTT
>TRBV7-2|TRBJ2-5|TRBD1|.
CASSDAMDRLNYF
TGTGCCAGCAGCGACGCGATGGACAGGCTGAATTACTTC
>TRBV7-9|TRBJ1-5|.|.
CASSLQGPGQPQHF
TGTGCCAGCAGCTTGCAGGGGCCGGGGCAGCCCCAGCATTTT
>TRBV3-1/TRBV3-2|TRBJ2-2|TRBD2|.
CASSQVLLAGGPRAGELFF
TGTGCCAGCAGCCAAGTCCTCTTAGCGGGGGGGCCAAGAGCCGGGGAGCTGTTTTTT
>TRBV11-2|TRBJ1-1|.|.
CASSSRGEVNTEAFF
TGTGCCAGCAGCTCCCGCGGGGAGGTGAACACTGAAGCTTTCTTT
>TRBV12-3/TRBV12-4|TRBJ1-1|.|.
CATRGGAYTEAFF
TGTGCCACTAGAGGGGGGGCTTACACTGAAGCTTTCTTT
>TRBV19|TRBJ1-2|TRBD1|.
CASSQGDYGYTF
TGTGCCAGCAGTCAGGGGGACTATGGCTACACCTTC
>TRBV7-7|TRBJ2-2|.|.
CASSLGGVGELFF
TGTGCCAGCAGCTTAGGAGGAGTCGGGGAGCTGTTTTTT